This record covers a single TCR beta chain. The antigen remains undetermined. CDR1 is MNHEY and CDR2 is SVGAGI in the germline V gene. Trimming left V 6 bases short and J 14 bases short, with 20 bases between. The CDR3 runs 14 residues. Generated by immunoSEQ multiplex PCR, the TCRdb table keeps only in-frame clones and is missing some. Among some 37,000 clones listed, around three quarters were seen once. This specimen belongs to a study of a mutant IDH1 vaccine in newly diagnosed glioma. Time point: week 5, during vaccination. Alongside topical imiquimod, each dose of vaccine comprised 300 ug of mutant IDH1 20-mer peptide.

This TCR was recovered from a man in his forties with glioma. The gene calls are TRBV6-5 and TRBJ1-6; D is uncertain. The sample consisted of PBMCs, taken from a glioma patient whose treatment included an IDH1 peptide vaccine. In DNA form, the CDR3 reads TGTGCCAGCAGCCCGGTCGAGGGCGGCACGGCCCTCCACTTT. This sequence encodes CASSPVEGGTALHF.